The 18 T cell receptor beta chains in this list originate from one sample, sequenced in a study of T cells in Graves' hyperthyroidism and ophthalmopathy. Authors of the study amplified TCR beta CDR3 regions from RNA transcripts. An initial round of RT-PCR targeting the TCR CDR3 relied on the HTBI primer set. TCRdb redid the calling of the multiplex PCR reads with MiXCR, one entry per CDR3 protein. The sample yields 620,000 or so distinct CDR3 sequences, roughly 15% seen once. Sequenced sample: blood. These receptors all stem from a woman aged 45-65 years with Graves' ophthalmopathy.

This clonotype was counted at least ten times. The J gene is TRBJ1-5, the V gene TRBV2; possibly TRBD1 for D (5 bases). The ends were cut back, 5 bases at V and 0 bases at J, with 17 bases in the middle. In germline, CDR1 is SNHLY, CDR2 FYNNEI. The length of the CDR3 is 17 residues. CDR3 region: CASSRQGVFYSNQPQHF. The CDR3, as DNA: TGTGCCAGCAGTAGGCAGGGAGTATTTTATAGCAATCAGCCCCAGCATTTT.

This clonotype has ten or more counts. The chain has TRBV12-3 or TRBV12-4 and TRBJ2-1; 9 bases map to TRBD1. The CDR3 spans 15 residues. J gave up 5 bases and V 5 bases, and 7 bases lay outside the gene matches. DNA for the CDR3: TGTGCCAGCAGTATAACAGGGGGCCCCAACAATGAGCAGTTCTTC. Translation gives CASSITGGPNNEQFF.

V and J are TRBV27 and TRBJ2-1; 8 bases are a match to TRBD1. J was trimmed by 7 bases and V by 0 bases; bases with no gene match: 11. This CDR3 has 17 amino acids. CDR1 MNHEY and CDR2 SMNVEV come from the germline V gene (reference sequence). The CDR3 sequence: CASSLSGVWTGRNEQFF. DNA of the CDR3: TGTGCCAGCAGTTTATCGGGGGTTTGGACAGGGAGGAATGAGCAGTTCTTC.

This clonotype was seen only a few times. This chain links TRBV6-2 or TRBV6-3 with TRBJ1-2, with D perhaps matching TRBD1 (6 bases). Germline CDR1 is MNHEY and CDR2 is SVGEGT. The CDR3 runs 13 residues. Trimming took 8 bases from V and 12 from J, leaving 22 bases between them. In DNA form, the CDR3 reads TGTGCCAGCGGCCTGGGGACACCTCAAAGGAACACCTTC. Protein sequence: CASGLGTPQRNTF.

The table lists this clonotype with many counts. This chain joins TRBV7-2 and TRBJ2-7, with 7 bases that match TRBD2. V shed 5 bases, J shed 6 bases, and the junction held 7 bases outside the gene matches. Germline V gene sequence: CDR1 SGHTA, CDR2 FQGNSA. This CDR3 region has 13 residues. The CDR3: CASSPTSRSEQYF. CDR3 nucleotide sequence: TGTGCCAGCAGCCCGACTAGCCGGAGCGAGCAGTACTTC.

This clonotype was observed a few times. The genes are TRBV30 and TRBJ2-3; no clear D gene. Trimming took 5 bases from V and 2 from J, leaving 5 bases between them. The CDR3 consists of 11 residues. The germline V gene has CDR1 GTSNPN and CDR2 SVGIG (reference sequence). The CDR3 spells CAWGHTDTQYF. CDR3 nucleotide sequence: TGTGCCTGGGGGCACACAGATACGCAGTATTTT.

J is TRBJ2-1 and V is TRBV5-1; TRBD2 is a possible D gene (5 bases). Trimming took 0 bases from V and 9 from J, leaving 22 bases between them. The CDR3 is 17 residues long. In germline, CDR1 is SGHRS, CDR2 YFSETQ. Written as DNA, the CDR3 is TGCGCCAGCAGCTTGGCCTCAGCGGCGGAGCGTCCCACTGAGCAGTTCTTC. It specifies CASSLASAAERPTEQFF.

The chain has TRBV6-1 and TRBJ1-2; D not certain. This CDR3 has 14 residues. The germline CDR1 and CDR2 sequences are MNHNS and SASEGT. Trimming took off 2 bases at V and 3 bases at J, with 10 bases between the two ends. This CDR3 is CASSEPEPYYGYTF. The CDR3 bases are TGTGCCAGCAGTGAACCAGAGCCCTACTATGGCTACACCTTC.

Ten or more counts support this clonotype. The chain combines TRBV28 with TRBJ1-5; D ambiguous. The germline V gene encodes CDR1 MDHEN and CDR2 SYDVKM. With 6 bases removed from V and 7 bases from J, the gap between germline ends came to 13 bases. The CDR3 is 13 residues long. As DNA, the CDR3 is TGTGCCAGCAGGGATGTCGCGGACCAGCCCCAGCATTTT. This gives the protein CASRDVADQPQHF.

This clonotype occurred a few times. The chain joins TRBV19 to TRBJ2-7, with 12 bases fitting TRBD2. V was clipped by 7 bases and J by 8 bases; unmatched bases: 6. The CDR3 runs to 13 residues. Per germline, CDR1 LNHDA and CDR2 SQIVND (reference sequence). Written as DNA, the CDR3 is TGTGCCAGTACTTCGACTAGCGGGAGAAAGCAGTACTTC. It encodes CASTSTSGRKQYF.

The J gene is TRBJ2-1, the V gene TRBV3-1, with 10 bases matching TRBD2. This CDR3 comprises 18 residues. Trimming removed 4 bases from V and 4 bases from J; junction bases left unmatched: 13. Per germline, CDR1 LGHDT and CDR2 YNNKEL (reference sequence). This chain's CDR3 is CASSPGLAAWGGYNEQFF. The CDR3 nucleotides read TGTGCCAGCAGCCCTGGACTAGCGGCCTGGGGGGGATACAATGAGCAGTTCTTC.

This clonotype was seen at least ten times. The rearrangement uses TRBV12-3 or TRBV12-4 and TRBJ2-4; D unclear. The CDR3 totals 13 residues. The germline V and J ends were trimmed by 8 bases and 0 bases, with 8 bases remaining between them. Here the CDR3 reads CASLFSAKNIQYF. The CDR3 nucleotides are TGTGCCAGCCTCTTTTCAGCCAAAAACATTCAGTACTTC.

This clonotype has at least ten counts. V is TRBV5-6 and J is TRBJ2-7; D is perhaps TRBD2 (6 bases). V lost 2 bases, J lost 3 bases, and 15 bases lay in between. Germline V gives CDR1 SGHDT, CDR2 YYEEEE. The CDR3 sequence is 15 residues long. CDR3 nucleotides: TGTGCCAGCAGCTTCGGGGGAAGGGGATACTACGAGCAGTACTTC. Its protein product is CASSFGGRGYYEQYF.

The rearrangement uses TRBV6-1 and TRBJ2-1; D perhaps matches TRBD2 (6 bases). The V gene's germline CDR1 is MNHNS and CDR2 SASEGT. V dropped 6 bases and J dropped 4 bases, with 16 bases sitting between them. The CDR3 totals 15 residues. Here the CDR3 reads CASRRWGESYNEQFF. The DNA of the CDR3 is TGTGCCAGCAGACGCTGGGGGGAGTCTTACAATGAGCAGTTCTTC.

There are a few counts of this clonotype. The chain employs TRBV29-1 and TRBJ1-3; D perhaps matches TRBD1 (5 bases). Germline V CDR1 and CDR2: SQVTM, ANQGSEA. V gave up 4 bases and J gave up 2 bases, with 9 bases separating them. This CDR3 has 13 amino acids. The CDR3 loop reads CSVGGVAGNTIYF. The CDR3 DNA reads TGCAGCGTTGGGGGGGTGGCTGGAAACACCATATATTTT.

The table lists this clonotype with many counts. The chain has TRBV5-1 and TRBJ2-1; D gene ambiguous. This CDR3 is 16 amino acids long. Per the germline V gene, CDR1 is SGHRS and CDR2 is YFSETQ. Trimming pared 1 base from V and 0 bases from J, leaving 11 bases between. In nucleotides, the CDR3 is TGCGCCAGCAGCTTGTCTAGGCCCGCCTCCTACAATGAGCAGTTCTTC. It translates to CASSLSRPASYNEQFF. Drawing the rest from reference TRBV5-1 and TRBJ2-1, the complete variable domain is KAGVTQTPRYLIKTRGQQVTLSCSPISGHRSVSWYQQTPGQGLQFLFEYFSETQRNKGNFPGRFSGRQFSNSRSEMNVSTLELGDSALYLCASSLSRPASYNEQFFGPGTRLTVL.

This clonotype was seen at least ten times. The chain links TRBV28 to TRBJ2-7, with D possibly being TRBD2 (5 bases). Germline V lookup: CDR1 MDHEN, CDR2 SYDVKM. Trimming took off 7 bases at V and 6 bases at J, with 19 bases between the two ends. There are 14 residues in the CDR3. The CDR3 sequence: CASKRRMPRGEQYF. As DNA, the CDR3 is TGTGCCAGCAAACGGCGCATGCCTCGGGGCGAGCAGTACTTC.

As for this clonotype: Sequence at one end of the junction differs from germline and may be a read error. This chain joins TRBV6-1 and TRBJ1-4; 11 bases fit TRBD1. The length of the CDR3 is 18 residues. The germline CDR1 and CDR2 sequences are MNHNS and SASEGT. The CDR3 is CASSGTGGGAGGFEKLFF. In nucleotides, the CDR3 is TGTGCCAGTAGTGGGACAGGGGGAGGGGCAGGAGGTTTCGAAAAACTGTTTTTT.